The entry below gives a single TCR beta chain sequence along with its context. This sample is part of a study of blood T cell repertoires in COVID-19. The wider study: Acute and convalescent COVID-19 specimens originated in the United States, Italy and Spain. In each case, the material was cDNA or gDNA derived from T cells, B-cell-depleted T cells, or PBMCs.

Germline-derived CDR1 and CDR2 are MNHNS and SASEGT. The CDR3 is made up of 16 amino acids. J gave up 2 bases and V 1 base, and 5 bases lay outside the gene matches. In the authors' methods: Amplification of reference gene primers provided the estimated nucleated cell counts. Produced via immunoSEQ multiplex PCR; TCRdb's table is partial and in-frame only. D and trimming were read from the DNA, whereas the V and J calls and clone size are those reported in that table. Of approximately 140,000 clones listed, roughly 90% were seen once; the top ten hold roughly 4%. This clonotype was sampled from a woman aged 60-75 years with active or convalescent COVID-19. The sequenced sample was peripheral blood. This chain links TRBV6-1 with TRBJ2-7; TRBD1 matches at 10 bases. CDR3 loop: CASSEGDRGVTYEQYF. CDR3 bases: TGTGCCAGCAGTGAAGGGGACAGGGGAGTGACCTACGAGCAGTACTTC.